A single sample gave rise to the 15 T cell receptor beta chains below, sequenced in a study of OX40 agonist ivuxolimab in advanced cancers. Libraries were prepared by immunoSEQ multiplex PCR; TCRdb keeps only in-frame clonotypes and omits some of them. Counted here are approximately 54,000 clones, 88% occurring once; the ten biggest clones make up 3.5% to 4.5%. Source: CD4+ or CD8+ T cells sorted from blood, taken in a trial of the OX40 agonist ivuxolimab. The receptors shown here come from an adult with an advanced solid tumor such as melanoma, head and neck, liver or kidney cancer.

In this sample, this clone turned up once. The V call is TRBV9, the J call TRBJ2-7, with D possibly TRBD1 on 5 matching bases. Trimming stripped 0 bases from V and 4 bases from J, with 8 bases between. CDR3 length: 13 residues. Germline V lookup: CDR1 SGDLS, CDR2 YYNGEE. The CDR3 loop is CASSVGQTYEQYF. The CDR3 coding sequence is TGTGCCAGCAGCGTAGGACAGACTTACGAGCAGTACTTC.

V gene TRBV2 combines with J gene TRBJ1-5; TRBD1 is a possible D gene (6 bases). Trimming removed 7 bases from V and 2 bases from J, with 15 bases in between. The length of the CDR3 is 15 residues. Germline V gives CDR1 SNHLY, CDR2 FYNNEI. For the CDR3, the DNA is TGTGCCAGCAAGGGGGGGGGCTTCGGCAATCAGCCCCAGCATTTT. Translating gives CASKGGGFGNQPQHF.

For the CDR3, the DNA is TGTGCCAGCAGCAATTCCGGGGCCCTAAGGGAGACCCAGTACTTC. This codes for CASSNSGALRETQYF. This chain uses TRBV9 with TRBJ2-5, with D possibly called TRBD1 or TRBD2 (5 bases each). Trimming left V 4 bases short and J 5 bases short, with 18 bases between. The CDR3 has 15 residues. Germline V lookup: CDR1 SGDLS, CDR2 YYNGEE.

The chain carries TRBV6-5 and TRBJ1-1; D is uncertain. CDR1 is MNHEY and CDR2 is SVGAGI in the germline V gene. The length of the CDR3 is 14 residues. V lost 6 bases and J 6 bases, leaving 17 bases between the germline ends. The CDR3 here is CASSSNWVSAEAFF. In DNA, the CDR3 is TGTGCCAGCAGCTCAAATTGGGTAAGCGCTGAAGCTTTCTTT.

The chain employs TRBV2 and TRBJ2-5, with a weak D call TRBD1 (6 bases). Looked up from germline, CDR1 is SNHLY and CDR2 is FYNNEI. V was pared by 4 bases and J by 4 bases, with 10 bases between. CDR3 length equals 13 residues. CDR3 loop: CASSVDRTETQYF. CDR3 DNA sequence: TGTGCCAGCAGTGTTGACAGGACAGAGACCCAGTACTTC.

The chain recombines TRBV6-1 with TRBJ1-5, with D uncertain. Trimming shortened V by 7 bases and J by 5 bases, and 18 bases separated the two germline ends. The CDR3 has 15 amino acids. Germline lookup yields CDR1 MNHNS and CDR2 SASEGT. CDR3 sequence (DNA): TGTGCCAGCAAAGAAAGGACGTGGATTTATCAGCCCCAGCATTTT. It specifies CASKERTWIYQPQHF.

The rearrangement uses TRBV7-2 and TRBJ1-1, with 8 bases that match TRBD1. This CDR3 has 14 amino acids. The V gene end was trimmed by 8 bases and the J gene end by 2 bases; junction bases not matched to a gene: 7. Germline CDR1 reads SGHTA; CDR2 reads FQGNSA. The CDR3, as DNA: TGTGCCAGCCGCCGGACAGGGAGAAACACTGAAGCTTTCTTT. This codes for CASRRTGRNTEAFF.

The rearrangement joins TRBV10-2 to TRBJ2-7; the D gene is possibly TRBD2 (6 bases). The CDR3 totals 14 residues. Trimming removed 7 bases from V and 2 bases from J, with 15 bases in between. The germline V gene has CDR1 WSHSY and CDR2 SAAADI. CDR3 DNA sequence: TGCGCCAGCATTGTGAGGCCGGGGGCCTACGAGCAGTACTTC. It codes for CASIVRPGAYEQYF.

The gene calls are TRBV28 and TRBJ2-7; no definite D call. This CDR3 is built from 12 residues. The germline gives CDR1 MDHEN, CDR2 SYDVKM. V was shortened by 4 bases and J by 6 bases, with 10 bases between the two germline ends. The CDR3, as DNA: TGTGCCAGCAGTTCACGGACGGGCGAGCAGTACTTC. Residues: CASSSRTGEQYF.

The CDR3 protein is CASSYRRGTNEQFF. DNA for the CDR3: TGTGCCAGCAGCTATCGAAGGGGGACAAATGAGCAGTTCTTC. V gene TRBV7-2 combines with J gene TRBJ2-1, with TRBD1 as a possible D gene (6 bases). Germline V gene lookup returns CDR1 SGHTA and CDR2 FQGNSA. Trimming left V 4 bases short and J 7 bases short, with 14 bases between. This CDR3 has 14 residues.

The chain recombines TRBV5-1 with TRBJ1-5, with D hard to call. V was pared by 6 bases and J by 7 bases, with 14 bases between. The CDR3 is 13 residues long. Looked up from germline, CDR1 is SGHRS and CDR2 is YFSETQ. The CDR3 reads CASTRPPVQPQHF. The CDR3 DNA reads as TGCGCCAGCACCCGCCCCCCGGTCCAGCCCCAGCATTTT.

Details on this clone: The same CDR3 also results from other DNA sequences found in this sample. V usage is TRBV11-1 and J usage is TRBJ1-1; TRBD1 aligns across 8 bases. The germline V gene encodes CDR1 SGHAT and CDR2 FQDESV (reference sequence). Trimming took 2 bases from V and 1 from J; bases not matched to a gene: 9. The CDR3 has 17 residues. For the CDR3, the DNA is TGTGCCAGCAGCTTAACCGCAGGGGGCAGAGGGAACACTGAAGCTTTCTTT. Its translation is CASSLTAGGRGNTEAFF. Full variable domain (remainder filled in from reference TRBV11-1 and TRBJ1-1): EAEVAQSPRYKITEKSQAVAFWCDPISGHATLYWYRQILGQGPELLVQFQDESVVDDSQLPKDRFSAERLKGVDSTLKIQPAELGDSAMYLCASSLTAGGRGNTEAFFGQGTRLTVV.

The chain joins TRBV9 to TRBJ1-6; the D gene is possibly TRBD1 (6 bases). V was cut by 1 base and J by 6 bases, with 8 bases left in between. Per the germline V gene, CDR1 is SGDLS and CDR2 is YYNGEE. The CDR3 covers 14 residues. The CDR3 loop is CASSVRGANSPLHF. CDR3 nucleotide sequence: TGTGCCAGCAGCGTACGGGGGGCTAATTCACCCCTCCACTTT. The variable domain in full, completed from reference TRBV9 and TRBJ1-6, reads DSGVTQTPKHLITATGQRVTLRCSPRSGDLSVYWYQQSLDQGLQFLIQYYNGEERAKGNILERFSAQQFPDLHSELNLSSLELGDSALYFCASSVRGANSPLHFGNGTRLTVT.

The genes are TRBV7-8 and TRBJ2-5; tentatively, D is TRBD1 or TRBD2 (5 bases each). V lost 3 bases and J lost 4, with 12 bases in between. This CDR3 contains 14 residues. Germline assignment: CDR1 SGHVS and CDR2 FQNEAQ. CDR3: CASSFNHGGETQYF. The CDR3 bases are TGTGCCAGCAGCTTTAATCATGGGGGAGAGACCCAGTACTTC.

V is TRBV19 and J is TRBJ1-1, with 7 positions matching TRBD1. With 5 bases clipped from V and 0 bases from J, the junction kept 12 bases outside the gene matches. The CDR3 covers 17 residues. Germline CDR1 and CDR2: LNHDA and SQIVND (reference sequence). The CDR3 reads CASSPSTGRVVNTEAFF. Written as DNA, the CDR3 is TGTGCCAGTAGTCCATCGACAGGGAGGGTAGTGAACACTGAAGCTTTCTTT.